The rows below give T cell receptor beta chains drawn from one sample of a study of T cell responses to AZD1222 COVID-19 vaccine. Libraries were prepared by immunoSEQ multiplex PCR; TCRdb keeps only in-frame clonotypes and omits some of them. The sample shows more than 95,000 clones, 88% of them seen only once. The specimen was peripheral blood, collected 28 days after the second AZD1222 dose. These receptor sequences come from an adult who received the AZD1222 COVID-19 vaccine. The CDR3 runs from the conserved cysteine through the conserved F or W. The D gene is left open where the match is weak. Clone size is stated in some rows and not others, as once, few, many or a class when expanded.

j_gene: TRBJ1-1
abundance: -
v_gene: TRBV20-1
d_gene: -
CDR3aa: CRGGQGQYAFF
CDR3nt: TGCAGGGGAGGCCAAGGACAGTATGCTTTCTTT

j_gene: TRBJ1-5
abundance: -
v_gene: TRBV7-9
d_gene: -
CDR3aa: CASSTHRFPNQPQHF
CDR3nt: TGTGCCAGCAGCACCCACAGGTTCCCCAATCAGCCCCAGCATTTT

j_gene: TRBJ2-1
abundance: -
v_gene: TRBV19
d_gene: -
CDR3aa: CASSAGRGPRENEQFF
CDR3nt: TGTGCCAGTAGTGCCGGAAGGGGCCCTAGGGAAAATGAGCAGTTCTTC

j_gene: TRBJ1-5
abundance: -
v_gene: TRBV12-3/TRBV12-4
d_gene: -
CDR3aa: CASSFGNQPQHF
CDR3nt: TGTGCCAGCAGTTTCGGGAATCAGCCCCAGCATTTT

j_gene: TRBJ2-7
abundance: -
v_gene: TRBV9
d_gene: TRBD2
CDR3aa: CASSVVGREASSEQYF
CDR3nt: TGTGCCAGCAGCGTAGTTGGGCGGGAGGCCTCCTCCGAGCAGTACTTC

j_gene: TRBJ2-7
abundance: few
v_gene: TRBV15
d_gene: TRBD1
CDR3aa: CATSSGTGFSYEQYF
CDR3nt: TGTGCCACTTCTTCCGGGACAGGGTTTTCCTACGAGCAGTACTTC

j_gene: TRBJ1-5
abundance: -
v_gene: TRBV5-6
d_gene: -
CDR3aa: CASSLRQGRNQPQHF
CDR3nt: TGTGCCAGCAGCTTGAGGCAGGGAAGAAACCAGCCCCAGCATTTT

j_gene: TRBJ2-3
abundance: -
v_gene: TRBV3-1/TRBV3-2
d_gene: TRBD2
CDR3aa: CASSDAGGSSSTDTQYF
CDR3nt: TGTGCCAGCAGCGACGCGGGAGGTTCGTCTAGCACAGATACGCAGTATTTT

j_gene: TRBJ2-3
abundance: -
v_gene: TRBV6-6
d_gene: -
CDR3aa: CASSYSIFTDTQYF
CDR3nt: TGTGCCAGCAGTTACTCGATCTTCACAGATACGCAGTATTTT

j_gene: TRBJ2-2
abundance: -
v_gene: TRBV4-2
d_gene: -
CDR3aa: CASSQVAVTGELFF
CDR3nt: TGTGCCAGCAGCCAAGTAGCGGTCACCGGGGAGCTGTTTTTT

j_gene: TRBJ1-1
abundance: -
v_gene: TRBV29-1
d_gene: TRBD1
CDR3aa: CSSTGASEAFF
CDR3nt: TGCAGCTCCACAGGGGCAAGTGAAGCTTTCTTT

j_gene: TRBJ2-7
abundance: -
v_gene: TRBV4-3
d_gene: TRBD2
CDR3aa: CASSQDPSGTSYEQYF
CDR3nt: TGCGCCAGCAGCCAAGATCCTAGCGGGACCTCCTACGAGCAGTACTTC

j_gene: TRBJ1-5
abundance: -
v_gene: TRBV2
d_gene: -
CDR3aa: CASMEGNQPQHF
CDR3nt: TGTGCCAGCATGGAGGGCAATCAGCCCCAGCATTTT

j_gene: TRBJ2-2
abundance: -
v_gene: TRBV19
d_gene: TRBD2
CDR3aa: CASSTLAGRVGELFF
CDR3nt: TGTGCCAGTAGTACTCTAGCGGGGAGGGTCGGGGAGCTGTTTTTT

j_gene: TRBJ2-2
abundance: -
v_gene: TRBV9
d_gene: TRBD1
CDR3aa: CASSDRTRTGGLNTGELFF
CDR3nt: TGTGCCAGCAGCGACCGAACTAGGACAGGGGGTTTGAACACCGGGGAGCTGTTTTTT

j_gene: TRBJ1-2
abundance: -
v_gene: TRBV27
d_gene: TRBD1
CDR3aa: CASSPLPPGQVLGGYTF
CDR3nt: TGTGCCAGCAGTCCCCTACCCCCGGGACAGGTGCTGGGGGGCTACACCTTC

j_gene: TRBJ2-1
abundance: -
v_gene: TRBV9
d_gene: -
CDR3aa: CASSVGRLETNEQFF
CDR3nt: TGTGCCAGCAGCGTGGGACGCTTGGAGACCAATGAGCAGTTCTTC

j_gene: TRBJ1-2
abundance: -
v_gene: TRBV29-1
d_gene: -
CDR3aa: CSVARGASNYGYTF
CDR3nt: TGCAGCGTTGCGCGGGGGGCGTCCAACTATGGCTACACCTTC

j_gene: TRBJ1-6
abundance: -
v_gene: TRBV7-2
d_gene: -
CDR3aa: CASSSGTFRNSPLHF
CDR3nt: TGTGCCAGCAGCTCGGGGACTTTTCGTAATTCACCCCTCCACTTT

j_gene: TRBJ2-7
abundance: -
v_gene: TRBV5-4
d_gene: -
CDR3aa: CASSLAGRGSYEQYF
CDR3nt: TGTGCCAGCAGCTTGGCCGGGCGGGGCTCCTACGAGCAGTACTTC

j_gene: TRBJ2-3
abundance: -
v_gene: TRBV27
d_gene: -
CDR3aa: CASSFQGISTDTQYF
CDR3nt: TGTGCCAGCAGTTTTCAGGGGATCAGCACAGATACGCAGTATTTT

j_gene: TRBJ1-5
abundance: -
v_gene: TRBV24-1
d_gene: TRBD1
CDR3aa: CATRTGGDNQPQHF
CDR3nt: TGTGCCACCCGGACAGGGGGTGACAATCAGCCCCAGCATTTT

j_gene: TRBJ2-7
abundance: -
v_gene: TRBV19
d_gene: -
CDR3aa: CASSMTATTYEQYF
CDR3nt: TGTGCCAGTAGTATGACAGCGACGACCTACGAGCAGTACTTC

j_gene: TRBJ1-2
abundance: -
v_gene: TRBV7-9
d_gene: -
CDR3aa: CASGGRDYGYTF
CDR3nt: TGTGCCAGCGGGGGGCGCGATTATGGCTACACCTTC

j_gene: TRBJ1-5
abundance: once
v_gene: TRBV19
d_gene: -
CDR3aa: CASTKTAGVGQPQHF
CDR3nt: TGTGCCAGTACCAAAACGGCAGGGGTAGGACAGCCCCAGCATTTT

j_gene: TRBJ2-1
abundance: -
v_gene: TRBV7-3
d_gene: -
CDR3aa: CASSALQGPPYNEQFF
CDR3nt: TGTGCCAGCAGCGCCCTCCAGGGACCCCCCTACAATGAGCAGTTCTTC

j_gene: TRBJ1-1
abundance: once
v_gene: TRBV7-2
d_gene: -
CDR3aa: CASSLGRKNTEAFF
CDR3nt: TGTGCCAGCAGCTTAGGTCGCAAGAACACTGAAGCTTTCTTT

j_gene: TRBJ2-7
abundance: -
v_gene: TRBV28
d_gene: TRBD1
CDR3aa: CASRKPGQHSYEQYF
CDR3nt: TGTGCCAGCAGGAAACCGGGACAGCACTCCTACGAGCAGTACTTC

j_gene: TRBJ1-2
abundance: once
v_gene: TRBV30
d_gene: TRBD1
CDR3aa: CAWGIRGGNYGYTF
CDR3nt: TGTGCCTGGGGCATCAGGGGGGGGAACTATGGCTACACCTTC

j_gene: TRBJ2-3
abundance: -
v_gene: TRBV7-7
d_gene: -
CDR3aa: CASSLVPGGTDTQYF
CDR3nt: TGTGCTAGCAGCTTAGTTCCAGGGGGCACAGATACGCAGTATTTT

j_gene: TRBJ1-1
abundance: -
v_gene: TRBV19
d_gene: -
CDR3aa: CASSPAGSWGEAFF
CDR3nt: TGTGCCAGTAGTCCCGCAGGGAGTTGGGGTGAAGCTTTCTTT

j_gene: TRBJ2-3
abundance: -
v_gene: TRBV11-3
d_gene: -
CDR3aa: CASSLGTSAADTQYF
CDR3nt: TGTGCCAGCAGCTTAGGGACAAGCGCGGCAGATACGCAGTATTTT

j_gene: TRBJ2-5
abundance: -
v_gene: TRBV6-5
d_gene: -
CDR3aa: CASSKNTETQYF
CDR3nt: TGTGCCAGCAGTAAAAACACTGAGACCCAGTACTTC

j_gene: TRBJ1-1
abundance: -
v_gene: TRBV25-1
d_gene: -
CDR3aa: CASSAGGADEAFF
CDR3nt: TGTGCCAGCAGTGCGGGGGGGGCTGATGAAGCTTTCTTT

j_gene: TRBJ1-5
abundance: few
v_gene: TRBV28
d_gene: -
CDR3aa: CASSLYQPQHF
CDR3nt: TGTGCCAGCAGTTTATATCAGCCCCAGCATTTT

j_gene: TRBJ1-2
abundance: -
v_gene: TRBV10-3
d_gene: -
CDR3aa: CAINTLFLGEGNGYTF
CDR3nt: TGTGCCATCAATACCCTTTTTCTTGGGGAAGGGAATGGCTACACCTTC

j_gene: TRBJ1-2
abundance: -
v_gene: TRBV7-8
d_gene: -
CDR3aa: CASSLVAGAYYGYTF
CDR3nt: TGTGCCAGCAGCTTAGTGGCGGGGGCGTACTATGGCTACACCTTC

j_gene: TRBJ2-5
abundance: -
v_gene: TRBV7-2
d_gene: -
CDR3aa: CASSPPPEQNNQKTQYF
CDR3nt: TGTGCCAGCAGCCCACCTCCAGAGCAGAATAATCAAAAGACCCAGTACTTC

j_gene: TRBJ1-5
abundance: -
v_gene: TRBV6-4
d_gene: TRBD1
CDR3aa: CASSESTGDNQPQHF
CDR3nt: TGTGCCAGCAGTGAGTCGACAGGGGACAATCAGCCCCAGCATTTT

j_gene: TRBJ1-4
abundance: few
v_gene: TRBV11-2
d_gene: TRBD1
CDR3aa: CASSLGTGAREKLFF
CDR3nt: TGTGCCAGCAGCCTAGGGACAGGGGCGCGAGAAAAACTGTTTTTT

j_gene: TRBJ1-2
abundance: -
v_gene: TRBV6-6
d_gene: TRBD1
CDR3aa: CASSQNTGGGGYTF
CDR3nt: TGTGCCAGCAGTCAAAATACAGGGGGAGGTGGCTACACCTTC

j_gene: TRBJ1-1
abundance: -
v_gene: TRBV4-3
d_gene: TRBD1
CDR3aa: CASSQGPRDRVGTEAFF
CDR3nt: TGCGCCAGCAGCCAAGGGCCCCGGGACAGGGTAGGCACTGAAGCTTTCTTT

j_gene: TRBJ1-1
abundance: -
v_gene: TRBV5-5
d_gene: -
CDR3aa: CASSLWSGMNTEAFF
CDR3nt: TGTGCCAGCAGCTTGTGGTCGGGGATGAACACTGAAGCTTTCTTT

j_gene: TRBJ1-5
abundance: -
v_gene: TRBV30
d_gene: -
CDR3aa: CAWSVSEAKPQHF
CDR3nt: TGTGCCTGGAGTGTTTCCGAGGCGAAGCCCCAGCATTTT

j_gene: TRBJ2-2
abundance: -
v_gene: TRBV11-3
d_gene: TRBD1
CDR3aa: CASSRQGSTGELFF
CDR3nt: TGTGCCAGCAGCAGACAGGGTAGCACCGGGGAGCTGTTTTTT

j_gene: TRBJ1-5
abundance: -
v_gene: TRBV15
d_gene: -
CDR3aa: CATSREDSYSNQPQHF
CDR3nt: TGTGCCACCAGCAGAGAGGACAGCTATAGCAATCAGCCCCAGCATTTT

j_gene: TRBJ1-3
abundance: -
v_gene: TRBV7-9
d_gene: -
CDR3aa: CASSQERVVVGGNTIYF
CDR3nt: TGTGCCAGCAGCCAAGAGAGGGTGGTGGTTGGCGGAAACACCATATATTTT

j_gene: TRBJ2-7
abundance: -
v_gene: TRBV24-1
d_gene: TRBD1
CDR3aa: CATKGQGAYEQYF
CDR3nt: TGTGCCACCAAAGGACAGGGGGCTTACGAGCAGTACTTC

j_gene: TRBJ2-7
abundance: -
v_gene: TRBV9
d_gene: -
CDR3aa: CASSVDPPTGPLYEQYF
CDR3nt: TGTGCCAGCAGCGTAGATCCCCCTACAGGGCCCCTCTACGAGCAGTACTTC

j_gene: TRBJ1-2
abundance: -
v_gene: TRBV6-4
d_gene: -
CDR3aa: CASSAEWVAQGGYTF
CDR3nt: TGTGCCAGCAGTGCTGAATGGGTGGCCCAAGGGGGCTACACCTTC

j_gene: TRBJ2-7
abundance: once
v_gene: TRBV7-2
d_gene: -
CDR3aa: CASRPTPGHDFYEQYF
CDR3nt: TGTGCCAGCAGGCCGACTCCGGGACACGATTTCTACGAGCAGTACTTC

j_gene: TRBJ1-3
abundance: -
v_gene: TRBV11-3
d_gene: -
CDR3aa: CASSLESGGNTIYF
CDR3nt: TGTGCCAGCAGCTTAGAATCCGGCGGAAACACCATATATTTT

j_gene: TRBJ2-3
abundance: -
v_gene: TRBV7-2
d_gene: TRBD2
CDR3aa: CASSLVAGGADTQYF
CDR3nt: TGTGCCAGCAGCTTGGTAGCGGGAGGGGCGGATACGCAGTATTTT

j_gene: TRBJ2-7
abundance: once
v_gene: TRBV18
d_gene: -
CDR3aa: CASSPPPMRGSYEQYF
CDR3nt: TGTGCCAGCTCACCACCCCCTATGCGGGGATCCTACGAGCAGTACTTC

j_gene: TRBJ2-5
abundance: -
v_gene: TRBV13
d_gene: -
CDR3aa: CASSRWETQYF
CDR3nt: TGTGCCAGCAGCCGGTGGGAGACCCAGTACTTC